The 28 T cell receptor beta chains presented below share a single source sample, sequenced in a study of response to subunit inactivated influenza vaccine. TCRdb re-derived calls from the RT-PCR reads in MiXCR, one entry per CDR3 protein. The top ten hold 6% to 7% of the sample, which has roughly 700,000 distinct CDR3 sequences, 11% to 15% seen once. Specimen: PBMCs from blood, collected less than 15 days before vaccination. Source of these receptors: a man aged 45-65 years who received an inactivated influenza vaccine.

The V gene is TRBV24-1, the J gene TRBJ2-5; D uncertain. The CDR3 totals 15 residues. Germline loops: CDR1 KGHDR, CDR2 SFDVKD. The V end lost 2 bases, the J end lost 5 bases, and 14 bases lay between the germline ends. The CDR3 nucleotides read TGTGCCACCAGTGATTCCGGAACCCCTACGGAGACCCAGTACTTC. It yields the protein CATSDSGTPTETQYF.

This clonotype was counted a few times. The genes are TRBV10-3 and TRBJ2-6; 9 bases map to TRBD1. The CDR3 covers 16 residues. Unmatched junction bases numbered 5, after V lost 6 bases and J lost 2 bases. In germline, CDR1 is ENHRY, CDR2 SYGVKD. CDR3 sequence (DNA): TGTGCCATCAGCCAACAGGGGGCGGCTGGGGCCAACGTCCTGACTTTC. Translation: CAISQQGAAGANVLTF.

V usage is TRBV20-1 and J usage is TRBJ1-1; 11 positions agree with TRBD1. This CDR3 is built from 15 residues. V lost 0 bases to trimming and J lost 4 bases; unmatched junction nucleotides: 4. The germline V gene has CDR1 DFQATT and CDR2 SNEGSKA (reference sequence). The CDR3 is CSARDSGQGATEAFF. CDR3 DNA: TGCAGTGCTAGAGATTCAGGACAGGGGGCCACTGAAGCTTTCTTT.

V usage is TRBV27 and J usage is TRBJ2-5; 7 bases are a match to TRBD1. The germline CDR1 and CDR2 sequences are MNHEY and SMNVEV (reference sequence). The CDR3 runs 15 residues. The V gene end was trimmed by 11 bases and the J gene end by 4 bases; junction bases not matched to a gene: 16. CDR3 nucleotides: TGTGCCGGCCTACGGACAGGCTCCCCGGGAGAGACCCAGTACTTC. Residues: CAGLRTGSPGETQYF.

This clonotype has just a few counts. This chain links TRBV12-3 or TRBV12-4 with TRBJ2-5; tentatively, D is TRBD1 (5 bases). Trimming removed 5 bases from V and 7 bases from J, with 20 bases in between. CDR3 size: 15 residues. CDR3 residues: CASSPAMTALGTQYF. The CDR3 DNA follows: TGTGCCAGCAGTCCCGCGATGACAGCCTTAGGGACCCAGTACTTC.

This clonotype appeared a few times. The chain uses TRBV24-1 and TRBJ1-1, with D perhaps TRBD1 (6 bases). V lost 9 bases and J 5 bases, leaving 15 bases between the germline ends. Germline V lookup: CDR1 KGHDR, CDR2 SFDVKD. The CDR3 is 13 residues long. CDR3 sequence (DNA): TGTGCCACCCGAGGTGGGGGGCGAACTGAAGCTTTCTTT. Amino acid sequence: CATRGGGRTEAFF.

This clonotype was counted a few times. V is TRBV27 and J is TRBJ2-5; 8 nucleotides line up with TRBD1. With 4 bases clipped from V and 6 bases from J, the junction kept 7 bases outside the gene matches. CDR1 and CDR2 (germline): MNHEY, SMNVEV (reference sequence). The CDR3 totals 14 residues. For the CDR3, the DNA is TGTGCCAGCAGTTACCGACAGGGGTTGAAGACCCAGTACTTC. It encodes CASSYRQGLKTQYF.

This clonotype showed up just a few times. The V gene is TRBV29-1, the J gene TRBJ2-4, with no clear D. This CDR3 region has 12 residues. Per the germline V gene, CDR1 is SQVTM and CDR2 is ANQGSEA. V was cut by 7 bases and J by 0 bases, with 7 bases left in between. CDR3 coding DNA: TGCAGCGCTAAACTAGCCAAAAACATTCAGTACTTC. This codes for CSAKLAKNIQYF.

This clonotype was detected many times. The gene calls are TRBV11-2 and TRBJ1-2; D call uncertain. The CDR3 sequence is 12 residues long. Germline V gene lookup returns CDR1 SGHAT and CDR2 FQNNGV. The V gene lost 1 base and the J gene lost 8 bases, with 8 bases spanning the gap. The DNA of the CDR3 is TGTGCCAGCAGCTTAGGCCGGGAAGGCTACACCTTC. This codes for CASSLGREGYTF.

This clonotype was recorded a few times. The CDR3 is CSARMGYEQYF. CDR3 sequence (DNA): TGCAGTGCTAGAATGGGATACGAGCAGTACTTC. The rearrangement joins TRBV20-1 to TRBJ2-7; no reliable D call. V was pared by 2 bases and J by 4 bases, with 6 bases between. CDR1 is DFQATT, CDR2 SNEGSKA, per germline (reference sequence). This CDR3 spans 11 amino acids.

Here the CDR3 reads CASSTPVGSGANVLTF. DNA for the CDR3: TGTGCCAGCAGTACCCCCGTGGGCTCTGGGGCCAACGTCCTGACTTTC. The chain uses TRBV27 and TRBJ2-6, with D uncertain. The CDR3 contains 16 residues. The ends were cut back, 5 bases at V and 0 bases at J, with 11 bases in the middle. Germline CDR1 and CDR2: MNHEY and SMNVEV (reference sequence).

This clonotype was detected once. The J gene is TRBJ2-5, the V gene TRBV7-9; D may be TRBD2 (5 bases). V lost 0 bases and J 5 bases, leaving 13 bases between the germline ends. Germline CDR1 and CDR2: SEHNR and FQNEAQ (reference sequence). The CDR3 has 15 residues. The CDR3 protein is CASSLAEVSLETQYF. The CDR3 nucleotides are TGTGCCAGCAGCTTAGCGGAGGTTAGCCTCGAGACCCAGTACTTC.

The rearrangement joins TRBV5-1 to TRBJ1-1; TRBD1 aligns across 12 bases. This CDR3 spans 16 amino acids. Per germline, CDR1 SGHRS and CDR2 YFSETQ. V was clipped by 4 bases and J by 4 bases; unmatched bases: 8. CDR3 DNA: TGCGCCAGCAGCCTTTGGGGACAGGGGGCCGGCACTGAAGCTTTCTTT. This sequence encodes CASSLWGQGAGTEAFF.

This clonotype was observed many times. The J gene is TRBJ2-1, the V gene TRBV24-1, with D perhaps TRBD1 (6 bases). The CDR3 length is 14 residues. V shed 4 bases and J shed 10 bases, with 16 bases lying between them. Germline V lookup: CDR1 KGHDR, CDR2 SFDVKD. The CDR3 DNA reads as TGTGCCACCAGTGAAGCTCAGGGGTTTCGGGAGCAGTTCTTC. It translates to CATSEAQGFREQFF.

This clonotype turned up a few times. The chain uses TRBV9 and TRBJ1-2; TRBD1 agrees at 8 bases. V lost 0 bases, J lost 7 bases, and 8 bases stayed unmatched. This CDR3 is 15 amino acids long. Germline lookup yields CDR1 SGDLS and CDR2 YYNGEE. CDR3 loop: CASSVEGTGLRGYTF. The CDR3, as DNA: TGTGCCAGCAGCGTAGAAGGGACAGGACTTCGTGGCTACACCTTC.

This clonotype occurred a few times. CDR3 loop: CSAHEGAASYNEQFF. The CDR3 DNA reads TGCAGTGCTCACGAAGGGGCGGCCTCCTACAATGAGCAGTTCTTC. This rearrangement joins TRBV20-1 to TRBJ2-1; a possible D gene is TRBD1 (5 bases). Germline V gene lookup returns CDR1 DFQATT and CDR2 SNEGSKA (reference sequence). The CDR3 has 15 residues. V lost 5 bases to trimming and J lost 0 bases, with 14 bases between them.

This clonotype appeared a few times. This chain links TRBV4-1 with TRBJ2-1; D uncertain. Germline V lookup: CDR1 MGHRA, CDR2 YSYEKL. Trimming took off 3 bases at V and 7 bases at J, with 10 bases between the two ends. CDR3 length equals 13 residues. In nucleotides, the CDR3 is TGCGCCAGCAGCCATGCCGGCCTGAATGAGCAGTTCTTC. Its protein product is CASSHAGLNEQFF.

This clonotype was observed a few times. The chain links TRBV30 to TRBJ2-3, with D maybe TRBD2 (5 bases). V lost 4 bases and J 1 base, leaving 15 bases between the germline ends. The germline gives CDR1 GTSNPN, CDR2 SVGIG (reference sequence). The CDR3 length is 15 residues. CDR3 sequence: CAWILRGSGTDTQYF. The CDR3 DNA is TGTGCCTGGATACTCCGCGGGTCCGGCACAGATACGCAGTATTTT.

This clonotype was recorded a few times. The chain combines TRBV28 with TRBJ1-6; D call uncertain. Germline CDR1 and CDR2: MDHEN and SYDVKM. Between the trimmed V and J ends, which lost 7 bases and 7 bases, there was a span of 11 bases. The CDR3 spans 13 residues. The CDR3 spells CASTVTENSPLHF. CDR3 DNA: TGTGCCAGCACTGTGACTGAAAATTCACCCCTCCACTTT.

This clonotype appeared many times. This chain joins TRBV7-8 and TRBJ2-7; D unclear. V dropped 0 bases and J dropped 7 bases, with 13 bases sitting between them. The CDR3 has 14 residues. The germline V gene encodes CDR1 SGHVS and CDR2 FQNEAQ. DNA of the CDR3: TGTGCCAGCAGCTTAGCTGGGTTCTCGGGTGAGCAGTACTTC. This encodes CASSLAGFSGEQYF.

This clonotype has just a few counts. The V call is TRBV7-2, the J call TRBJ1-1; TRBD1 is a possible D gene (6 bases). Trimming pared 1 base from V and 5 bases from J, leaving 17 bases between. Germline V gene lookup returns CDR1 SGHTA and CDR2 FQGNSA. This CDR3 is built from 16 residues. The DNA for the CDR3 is TGTGCCAGCAGCTTAGAGTATTGGACAGCCACTACTGAAGCTTTCTTT. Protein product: CASSLEYWTATTEAFF.

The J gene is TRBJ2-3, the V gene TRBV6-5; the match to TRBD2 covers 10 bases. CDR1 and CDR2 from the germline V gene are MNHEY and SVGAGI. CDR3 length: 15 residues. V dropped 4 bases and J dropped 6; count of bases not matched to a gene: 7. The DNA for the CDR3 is TGTGCCAGCAGTTGGAATAGCGGGAGGAGGGATACGCAGTATTTT. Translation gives CASSWNSGRRDTQYF.

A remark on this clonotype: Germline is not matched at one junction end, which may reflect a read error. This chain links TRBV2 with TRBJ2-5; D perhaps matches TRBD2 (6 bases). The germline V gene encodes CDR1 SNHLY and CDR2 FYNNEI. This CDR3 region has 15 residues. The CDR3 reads CASSPPGDFQETQNF. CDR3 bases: TGTGCCAGCAGTCCACCCGGGGACTTTCAAGAGACCCAGAACTTC.

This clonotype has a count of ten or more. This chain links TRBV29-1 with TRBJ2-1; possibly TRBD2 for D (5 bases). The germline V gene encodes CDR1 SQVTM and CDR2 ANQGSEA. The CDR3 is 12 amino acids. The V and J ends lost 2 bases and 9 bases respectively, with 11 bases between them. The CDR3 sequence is CSVEFRRSEQFF. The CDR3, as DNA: TGCAGCGTTGAATTTAGGAGGAGTGAGCAGTTCTTC.

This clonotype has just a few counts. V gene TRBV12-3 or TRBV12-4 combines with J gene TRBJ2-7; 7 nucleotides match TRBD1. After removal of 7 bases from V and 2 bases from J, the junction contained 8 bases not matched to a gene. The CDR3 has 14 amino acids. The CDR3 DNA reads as TGTGCCAGCACACGACAGGGTTTCGCCTACGAGCAGTACTTC. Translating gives CASTRQGFAYEQYF.

CDR3 sequence: CASSPGQGWKTQYF. DNA for the CDR3: TGCGCCAGCAGCCCAGGACAGGGCTGGAAGACCCAGTACTTC. J is TRBJ2-5 and V is TRBV5-1; 8 bases agree with TRBD1. The CDR3 covers 14 residues. V trimming: 4 bases; J trimming: 6 bases; junction bases outside the gene matches: 8. CDR1 is SGHRS and CDR2 is YFSETQ in the germline V gene.

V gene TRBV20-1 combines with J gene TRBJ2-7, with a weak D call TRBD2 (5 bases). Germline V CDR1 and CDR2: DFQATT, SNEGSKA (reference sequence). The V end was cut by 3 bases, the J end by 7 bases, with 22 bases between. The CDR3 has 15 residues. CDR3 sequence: CSARDLAAMGGEQYF. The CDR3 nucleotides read TGCAGTGCTAGGGACTTAGCTGCAATGGGTGGGGAGCAGTACTTC.

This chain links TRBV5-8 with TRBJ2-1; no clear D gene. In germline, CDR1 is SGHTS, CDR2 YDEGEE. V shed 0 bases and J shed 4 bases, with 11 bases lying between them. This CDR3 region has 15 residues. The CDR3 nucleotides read TGTGCCAGCAGCTTGGAACAATTCGGGTACAATGAGCAGTTCTTC. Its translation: CASSLEQFGYNEQFF. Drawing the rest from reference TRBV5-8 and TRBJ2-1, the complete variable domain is EAGVTQSPTHLIKTRGQQATLRCSPISGHTSVYWYQQALGLGLQFLLWYDEGEERNRGNFPPRFSGRQFPNYSSELNVNALELEDSALYLCASSLEQFGYNEQFFGPGTRLTVL.